This entry describes one T cell receptor (beta chain). This clone occurred a few times. This receptor's antigen is unknown. It has no much larger one-base neighbor in the sample; base qualities were not kept. V gives up 7 bases and J gives up 0 bases, and the segment between their germline ends measures 13 bases. CDR1 MDHEN and CDR2 SYDVKM were looked up in the germline V gene. From the cysteine through the phenylalanine, the CDR3 covers 15 amino acids. Just CDR3 DNA is preserved here, 45 bases in frame from base 1. The data belong to a study of PD-L1 blockade in urothelial cancer (dated by TCRdb to about 2017). For the study in its entirety: All patients started therapy at some point between 2014 and 2016 and received atezolizumab 1,200 mg intravenously every 3 weeks. About 90% of the 29 patients were males with bladder-origin urothelial cancer, and about 60% of the roughly 29 reported a prior smoking history. Patients had an ECOG performance status of 0 or 1 and had received between 0 and 3 prior chemotherapy regimens. Blood samples were analyzed at 3 weeks after treatment start (second dose) and at 6 weeks after treatment start. Blood samples gave a median of 141,255 T cells and roughly 83,000 unique TCRs, with a median clonality of roughly 0.081. An exploratory multi-omic analysis was conducted of the somatic, immune and clinical correlates of response to PD-L1 blockade with atezolizumab in urothelial cancer. Pretreatment tumor samples and matched peripheral blood, collected serially before and after atezolizumab treatment, underwent TCR sequencing. Durable clinical benefit was defined as a progression-free survival longer than 6 months, and TCR features were additionally tested against progression-free survival and overall survival. In the same patients, pretreatment tumors underwent whole exome sequencing and RNA sequencing in addition to TCR sequencing. Durable clinical benefit was achieved by nine patients but not by the remaining 20. Pretreatment blood TCR-seq was available for under 35 patients, at least one posttreatment blood collection was obtained for around 25 patients, and tumor TCR-seq was available for around 25 patients. The investigation overall reported the following: Improved progression-free and overall survival was found to be associated with pretreatment peripheral blood TCR clonality below the median. Because the sample size was small (n ≈ 30) and many of the analyses were exploratory, the results are meant to be hypothesis-generating. Among patients with durable benefit, tumor-associated TCR clones showed greater expansion in peripheral blood 3 weeks after treatment started (n ≈ 22, p = 0.022).

Synthetic TCR analog templates were spiked into each PCR to estimate absolute template abundance from read counts. The immunoSEQ assay was used to amplify TCRbeta CDR3 regions from genomic DNA with bias-controlled V and J gene primers. Sequencing of rearranged TCRbeta segments was done at approximately 20X coverage. On the authors' methods: Sequencing errors were corrected by clustering and CDR3s were annotated against IMGT to assign V, D and J genes. Downstream analyses used only productive TCRbeta rearrangements and left out out-of-frame or stop-codon sequences. Clonality was calculated as one minus the Shannon entropy normalized by the log of the number of unique productive sequences. Clones differing between time points or between blood and tumor were identified by Fisher's exact test with Benjamini-Hochberg correction at adjusted p below 0.01. TCRdb re-hosts the immuneACCESS table, in-frame sequences only. Its copies lack some clones; in the studies checked, an unresolved V gene accounts for under half of them, and the cause for the rest is not known. V, J and clone size reflect that table, while D and trimming were determined from the DNA. Across this sample there are roughly 32,000 clones, with roughly nine tenths seen only once. The top ten hold about 8% of the sample.

Read against the paper, the sample's time point label means: peripheral blood 6 weeks after treatment start. A total of roughly 30 patients with locally advanced or metastatic urothelial carcinoma, treated at Memorial Sloan Kettering on a trial protocol, made up the cohort. Peripheral blood mononuclear cells were collected pretreatment and during treatment, at between 1 and 8 total time points per patient. The Qiagen DNeasy Blood extraction kit was used to purify genomic DNA from total PBMCs and tumor samples. Collected pretreatment and during treatment, PBMCs were isolated and stored as previously described.

This sequence originates from an older man with urothelial cancer. The chain is encoded by TRBV28 joined to TRBJ2-1; the D gene is perhaps TRBD1, on 5 matching bases. Sequences were derived from PBMCs, sampled around atezolizumab (anti-PD-L1) treatment. Here the CDR3 is given as CASTTRQNSYNEQFF. The nucleotides are TGTGCCAGCACCACGCGACAGAACTCCTACAATGAGCAGTTCTTC. Extended through the reference TRBV28 and TRBJ2-1 proteins, this CDR3 yields the full variable domain: DVKVTQSSRYLVKRTGEKVFLECVQDMDHENMFWYRQDPGLGLRLIYFSYDVKMKEKGDIPEGYSVSREKKERFSLILESASTNQTSMYLCASTTRQNSYNEQFFGPGTRLTVL.